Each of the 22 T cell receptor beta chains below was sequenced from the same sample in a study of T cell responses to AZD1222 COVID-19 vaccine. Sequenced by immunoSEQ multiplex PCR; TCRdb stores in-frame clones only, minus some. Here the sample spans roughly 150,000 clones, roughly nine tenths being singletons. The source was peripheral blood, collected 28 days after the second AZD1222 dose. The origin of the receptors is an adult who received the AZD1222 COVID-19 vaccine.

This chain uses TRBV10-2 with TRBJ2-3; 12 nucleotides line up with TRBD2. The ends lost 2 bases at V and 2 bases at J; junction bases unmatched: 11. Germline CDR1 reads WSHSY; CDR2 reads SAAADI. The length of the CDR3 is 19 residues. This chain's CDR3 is CASSETNLAGGLVTDTQYF. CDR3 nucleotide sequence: TGCGCCAGCAGTGAGACGAACCTAGCGGGGGGGCTCGTCACAGATACGCAGTATTTT.

The CDR3 protein is CASSFLGYEQYF. CDR3 nucleotide sequence: TGTGCCAGCAGCTTTTTAGGCTACGAGCAGTACTTC. The gene calls are TRBV7-6 and TRBJ2-7; the D is unclear. Trimming left V 3 bases short and J 3 bases short, with 6 bases between. CDR3 length equals 12 residues. CDR1 SGHVS and CDR2 FNYEAQ come from the germline V gene.

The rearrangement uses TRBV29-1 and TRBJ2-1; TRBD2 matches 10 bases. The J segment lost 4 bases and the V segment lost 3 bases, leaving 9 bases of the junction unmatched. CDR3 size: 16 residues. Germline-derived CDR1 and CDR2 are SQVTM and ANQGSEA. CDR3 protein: CSVEASGSPEYNEQFF. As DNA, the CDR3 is TGCAGCGTTGAGGCTAGCGGGAGCCCAGAATACAATGAGCAGTTCTTC.

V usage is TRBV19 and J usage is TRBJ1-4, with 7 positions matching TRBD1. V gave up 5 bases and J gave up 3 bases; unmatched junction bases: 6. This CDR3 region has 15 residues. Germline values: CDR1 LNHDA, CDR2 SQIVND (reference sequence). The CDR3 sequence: CASSRGQESNEKLFF. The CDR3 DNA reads TGTGCCAGTAGTCGTGGACAGGAGTCTAATGAAAAACTGTTTTTT.

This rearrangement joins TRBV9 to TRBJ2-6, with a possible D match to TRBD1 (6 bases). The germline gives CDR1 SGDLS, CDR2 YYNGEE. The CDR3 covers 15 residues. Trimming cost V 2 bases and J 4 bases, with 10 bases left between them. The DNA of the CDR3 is TGTGCCAGCAGCGTTCCGGGGACAGGGGCCAACGTCCTGACTTTC. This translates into CASSVPGTGANVLTF.

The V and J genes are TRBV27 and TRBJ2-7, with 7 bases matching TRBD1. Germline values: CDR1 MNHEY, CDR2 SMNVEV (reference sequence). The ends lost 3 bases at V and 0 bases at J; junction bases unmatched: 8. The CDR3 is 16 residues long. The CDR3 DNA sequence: TGTGCCAGCAGTTTCTCAACAGGGGCGCTCTCCTACGAGCAGTACTTC. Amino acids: CASSFSTGALSYEQYF.

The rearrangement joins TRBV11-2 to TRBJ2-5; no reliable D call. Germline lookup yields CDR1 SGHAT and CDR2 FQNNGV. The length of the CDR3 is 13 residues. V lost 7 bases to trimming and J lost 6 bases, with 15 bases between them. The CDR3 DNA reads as TGTGCCAGCAACCCCGTCTTTTTAAAGACCCAGTACTTC. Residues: CASNPVFLKTQYF. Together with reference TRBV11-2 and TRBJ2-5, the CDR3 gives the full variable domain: EAGVAQSPRYKIIEKRQSVAFWCNPISGHATLYWYQQILGQGPKLLIQFQNNGVVDDSQLPKDRFSAERLKGVDSTLKIQPAKLEDSAVYLCASNPVFLKTQYFGPGTRLLVL.

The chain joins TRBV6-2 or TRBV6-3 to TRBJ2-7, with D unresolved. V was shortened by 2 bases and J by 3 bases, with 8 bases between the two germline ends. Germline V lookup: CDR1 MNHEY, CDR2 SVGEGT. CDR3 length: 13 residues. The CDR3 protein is CASSYGPRYEQYF. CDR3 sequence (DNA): TGTGCCAGCAGTTACGGTCCCCGCTACGAGCAGTACTTC.

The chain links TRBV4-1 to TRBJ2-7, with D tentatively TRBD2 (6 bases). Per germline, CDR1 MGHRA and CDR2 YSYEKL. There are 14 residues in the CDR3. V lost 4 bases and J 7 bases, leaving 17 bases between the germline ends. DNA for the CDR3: TGCGCCAGCAGCCGCGGGACGGATGCTAGGGAGCAGTACTTC. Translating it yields CASSRGTDAREQYF.

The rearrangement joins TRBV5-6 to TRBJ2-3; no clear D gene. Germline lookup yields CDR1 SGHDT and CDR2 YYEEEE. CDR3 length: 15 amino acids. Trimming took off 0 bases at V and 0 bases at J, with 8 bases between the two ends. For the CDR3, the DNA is TGTGCCAGCAGCTTGGCCGCCAAAAGCACAGATACGCAGTATTTT. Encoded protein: CASSLAAKSTDTQYF.

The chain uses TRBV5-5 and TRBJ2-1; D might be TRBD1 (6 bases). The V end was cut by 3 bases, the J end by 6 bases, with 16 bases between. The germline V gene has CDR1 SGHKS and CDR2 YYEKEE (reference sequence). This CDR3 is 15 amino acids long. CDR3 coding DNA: TGTGCCAGCAGCTCCTACCCTGCAGGGGCCAATGAGCAGTTCTTC. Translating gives CASSSYPAGANEQFF.

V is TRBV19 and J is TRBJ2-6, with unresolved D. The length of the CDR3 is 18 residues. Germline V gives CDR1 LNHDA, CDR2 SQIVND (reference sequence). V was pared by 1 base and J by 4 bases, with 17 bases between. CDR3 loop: CASSIGLKRSTGANVLTF. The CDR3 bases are TGTGCCAGTAGTATAGGGCTGAAAAGGTCGACCGGGGCCAACGTCCTGACTTTC.

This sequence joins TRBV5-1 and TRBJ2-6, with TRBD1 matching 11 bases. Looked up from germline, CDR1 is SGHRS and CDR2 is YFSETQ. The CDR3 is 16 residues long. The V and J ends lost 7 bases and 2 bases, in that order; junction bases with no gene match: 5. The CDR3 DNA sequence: TGCGCCAGCCGTCGGGACAGGGGGACTGGGGCCAACGTCCTGACTTTC. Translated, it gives CASRRDRGTGANVLTF.

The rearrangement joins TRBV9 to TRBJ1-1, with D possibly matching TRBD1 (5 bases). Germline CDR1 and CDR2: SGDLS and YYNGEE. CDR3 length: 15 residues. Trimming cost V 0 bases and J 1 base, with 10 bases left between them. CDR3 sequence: CASSVDPGPNTEAFF. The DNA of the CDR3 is TGTGCCAGCAGCGTAGATCCGGGGCCGAACACTGAAGCTTTCTTT.

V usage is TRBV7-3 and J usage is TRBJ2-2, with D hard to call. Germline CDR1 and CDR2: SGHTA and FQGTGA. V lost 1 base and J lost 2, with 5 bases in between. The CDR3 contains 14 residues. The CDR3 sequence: CASSLNRNTGELFF. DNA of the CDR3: TGTGCCAGCAGCTTAAACAGAAACACCGGGGAGCTGTTTTTT.

The CDR3 DNA follows: TGTGCCAGCAGCTTAGCGCAGGCGGGGATTCAGTACTTC. Its translation: CASSLAQAGIQYF. The chain combines TRBV7-2 with TRBJ2-4, with D perhaps TRBD2 (6 bases). Trimming shortened V by 0 bases and J by 10 bases, and 10 bases separated the two germline ends. CDR1 is SGHTA and CDR2 is FQGNSA in the germline V gene. The CDR3 loop spans 13 amino acids.

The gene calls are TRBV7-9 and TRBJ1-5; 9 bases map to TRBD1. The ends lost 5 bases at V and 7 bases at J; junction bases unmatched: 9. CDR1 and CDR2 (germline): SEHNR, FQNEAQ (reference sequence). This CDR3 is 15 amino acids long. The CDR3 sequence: CASSPGTGLDQPQHF. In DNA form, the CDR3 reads TGTGCCAGCAGCCCGGGGACAGGGTTGGACCAGCCCCAGCATTTT.

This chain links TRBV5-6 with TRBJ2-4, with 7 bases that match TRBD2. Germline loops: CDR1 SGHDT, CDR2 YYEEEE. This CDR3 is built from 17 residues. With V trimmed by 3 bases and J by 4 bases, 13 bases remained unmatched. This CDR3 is CASSSQRLAVGKNIQYF. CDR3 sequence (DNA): TGTGCCAGCAGCTCACAGCGGCTAGCGGTAGGGAAAAACATTCAGTACTTC. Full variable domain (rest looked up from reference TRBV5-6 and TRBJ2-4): DAGVTQSPTHLIKTRGQQVTLRCSPKSGHDTVSWYQQALGQGPQFIFQYYEEEERQRGNFPDRFSGHQFPNYSSELNVNALLLGDSALYLCASSSQRLAVGKNIQYFGAGTRLSVL.

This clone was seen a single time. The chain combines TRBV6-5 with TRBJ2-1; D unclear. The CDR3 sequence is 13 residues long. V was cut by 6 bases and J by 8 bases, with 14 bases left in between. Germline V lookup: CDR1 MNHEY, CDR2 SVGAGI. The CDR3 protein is CASRTSWSDEQFF. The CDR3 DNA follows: TGTGCCAGCAGGACCTCCTGGTCCGATGAGCAGTTCTTC.

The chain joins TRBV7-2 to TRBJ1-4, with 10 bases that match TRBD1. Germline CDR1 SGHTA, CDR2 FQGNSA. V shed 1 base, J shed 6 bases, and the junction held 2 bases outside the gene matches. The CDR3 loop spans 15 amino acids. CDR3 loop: CASSLDGTGDEKLFF. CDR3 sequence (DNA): TGTGCCAGCAGCTTAGATGGGACAGGGGATGAAAAACTGTTTTTT.

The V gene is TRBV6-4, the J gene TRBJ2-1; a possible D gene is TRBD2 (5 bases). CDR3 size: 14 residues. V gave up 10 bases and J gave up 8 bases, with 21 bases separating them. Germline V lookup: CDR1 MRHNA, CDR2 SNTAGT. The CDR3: CAKPRGLPGDEQFF. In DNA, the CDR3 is TGTGCCAAACCCCGGGGTCTCCCTGGGGATGAGCAGTTCTTC.

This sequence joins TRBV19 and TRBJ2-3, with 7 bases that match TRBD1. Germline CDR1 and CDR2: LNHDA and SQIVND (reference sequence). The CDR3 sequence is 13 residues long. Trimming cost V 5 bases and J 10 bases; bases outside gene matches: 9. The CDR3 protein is CASSGGRQGAQYF. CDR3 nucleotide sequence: TGTGCCAGTAGTGGGGGCCGACAGGGCGCGCAGTATTTT.